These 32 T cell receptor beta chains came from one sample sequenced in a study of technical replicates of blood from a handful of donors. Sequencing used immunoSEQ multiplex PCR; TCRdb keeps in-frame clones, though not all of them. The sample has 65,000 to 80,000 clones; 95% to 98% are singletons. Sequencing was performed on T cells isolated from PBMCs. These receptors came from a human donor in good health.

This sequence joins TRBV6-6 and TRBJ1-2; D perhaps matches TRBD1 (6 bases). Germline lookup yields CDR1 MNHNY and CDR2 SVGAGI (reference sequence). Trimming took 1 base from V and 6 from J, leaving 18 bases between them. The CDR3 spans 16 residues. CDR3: CASSYYYLGGANGYTF. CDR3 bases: TGTGCCAGCAGTTACTACTATTTAGGGGGAGCGAATGGCTACACCTTC.

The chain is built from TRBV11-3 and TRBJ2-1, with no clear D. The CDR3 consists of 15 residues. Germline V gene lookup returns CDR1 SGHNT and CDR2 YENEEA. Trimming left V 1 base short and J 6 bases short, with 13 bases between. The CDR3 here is CASSLGTPQVNEQFF. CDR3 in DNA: TGTGCCAGCAGCTTAGGTACCCCCCAGGTCAATGAGCAGTTCTTC.

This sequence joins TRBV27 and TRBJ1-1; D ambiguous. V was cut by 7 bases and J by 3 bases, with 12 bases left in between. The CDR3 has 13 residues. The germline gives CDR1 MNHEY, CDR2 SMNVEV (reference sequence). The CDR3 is CASNRRVDTEAFF. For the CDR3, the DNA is TGTGCCAGCAATCGACGGGTCGACACTGAAGCTTTCTTT.

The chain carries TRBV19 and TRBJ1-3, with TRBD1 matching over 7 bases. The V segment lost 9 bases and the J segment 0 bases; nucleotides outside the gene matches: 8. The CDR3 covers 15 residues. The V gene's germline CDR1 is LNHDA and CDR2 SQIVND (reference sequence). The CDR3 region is CASSETGDSGNTIYF. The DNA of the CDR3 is TGTGCCAGCTCCGAAACAGGGGACTCTGGAAACACCATATATTTT.

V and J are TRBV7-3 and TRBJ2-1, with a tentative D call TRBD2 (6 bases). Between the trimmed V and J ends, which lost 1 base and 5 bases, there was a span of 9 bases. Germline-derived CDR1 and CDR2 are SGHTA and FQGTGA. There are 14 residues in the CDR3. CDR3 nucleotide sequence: TGTGCCAGCAGCTTAATGGGACTCCACAATGAGCAGTTCTTC. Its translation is CASSLMGLHNEQFF.

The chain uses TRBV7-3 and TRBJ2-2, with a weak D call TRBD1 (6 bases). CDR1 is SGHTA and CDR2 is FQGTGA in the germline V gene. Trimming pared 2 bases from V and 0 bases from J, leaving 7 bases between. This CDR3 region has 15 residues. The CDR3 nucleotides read TGTGCCAGCAGCTTAGGGACATCGAACACCGGGGAGCTGTTTTTT. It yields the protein CASSLGTSNTGELFF.

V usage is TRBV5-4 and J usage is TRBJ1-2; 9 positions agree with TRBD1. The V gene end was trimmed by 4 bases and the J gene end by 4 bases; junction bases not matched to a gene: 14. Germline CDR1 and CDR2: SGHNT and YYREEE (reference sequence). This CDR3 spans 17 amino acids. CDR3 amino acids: CASSAGTGSGPPYGYTF. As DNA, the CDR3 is TGTGCCAGCAGCGCCGGGACAGGGTCGGGGCCCCCCTATGGCTACACCTTC. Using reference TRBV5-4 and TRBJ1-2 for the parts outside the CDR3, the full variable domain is ETGVTQSPTHLIKTRGQQVTLRCSSQSGHNTVSWYQQALGQGPQFIFQYYREEENGRGNFPPRFSGLQFPNYSSELNVNALELDDSALYLCASSAGTGSGPPYGYTFGSGTRLTVV.

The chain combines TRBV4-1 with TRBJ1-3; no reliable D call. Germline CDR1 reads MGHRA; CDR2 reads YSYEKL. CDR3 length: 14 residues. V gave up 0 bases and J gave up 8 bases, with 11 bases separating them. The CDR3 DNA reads TGCGCCAGCAGCCAAGATTCTGAGGGAGACACCATATATTTT. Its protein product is CASSQDSEGDTIYF.

CDR3 sequence reads: CASTSSGRAYTQYF. In nucleotides, the CDR3 is TGTGCCAGCACCTCTAGCGGGAGGGCCTATACGCAGTATTTT. The chain recombines TRBV7-2 with TRBJ2-3; TRBD2 matches 12 bases. Trimming removed 7 bases from V and 7 bases from J; junction bases left unmatched: 6. This CDR3 comprises 14 residues. Germline lookup yields CDR1 SGHTA and CDR2 FQGNSA.

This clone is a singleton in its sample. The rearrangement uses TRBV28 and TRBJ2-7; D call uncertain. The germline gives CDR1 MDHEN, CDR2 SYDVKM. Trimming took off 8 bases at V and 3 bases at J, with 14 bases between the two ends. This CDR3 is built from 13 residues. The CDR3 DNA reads TGTGCCAGCGTACAACATGGGCTCTACGAGCAGTACTTC. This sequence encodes CASVQHGLYEQYF. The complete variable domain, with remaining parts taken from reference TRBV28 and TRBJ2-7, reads DVKVTQSSRYLVKRTGEKVFLECVQDMDHENMFWYRQDPGLGLRLIYFSYDVKMKEKGDIPEGYSVSREKKERFSLILESASTNQTSMYLCASVQHGLYEQYFGPGTRLTVT.

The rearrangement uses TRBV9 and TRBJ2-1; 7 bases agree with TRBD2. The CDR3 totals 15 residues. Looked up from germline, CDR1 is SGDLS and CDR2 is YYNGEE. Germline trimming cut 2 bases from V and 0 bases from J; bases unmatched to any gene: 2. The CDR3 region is CASSVGTNSYNEQFF. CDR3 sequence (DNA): TGTGCCAGCAGCGTCGGGACTAACTCCTACAATGAGCAGTTCTTC.

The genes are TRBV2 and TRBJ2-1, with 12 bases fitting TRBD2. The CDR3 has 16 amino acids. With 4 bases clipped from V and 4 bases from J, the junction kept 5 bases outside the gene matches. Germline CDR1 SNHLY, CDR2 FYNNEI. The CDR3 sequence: CASSALAGGSYNEQFF. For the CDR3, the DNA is TGTGCCAGCAGTGCACTAGCGGGAGGATCATACAATGAGCAGTTCTTC.

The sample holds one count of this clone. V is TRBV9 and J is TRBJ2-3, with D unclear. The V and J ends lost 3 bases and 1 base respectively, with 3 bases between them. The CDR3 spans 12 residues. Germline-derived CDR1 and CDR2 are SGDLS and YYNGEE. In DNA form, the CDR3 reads TGTGCCAGCAGCGGAGGCACAGATACGCAGTATTTT. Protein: CASSGGTDTQYF.

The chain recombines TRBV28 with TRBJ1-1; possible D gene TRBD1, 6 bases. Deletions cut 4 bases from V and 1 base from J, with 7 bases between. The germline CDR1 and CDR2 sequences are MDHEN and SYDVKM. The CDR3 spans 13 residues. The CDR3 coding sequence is TGTGCCAGCAGTTCGACAGGGAACACTGAAGCTTTCTTT. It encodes CASSSTGNTEAFF.

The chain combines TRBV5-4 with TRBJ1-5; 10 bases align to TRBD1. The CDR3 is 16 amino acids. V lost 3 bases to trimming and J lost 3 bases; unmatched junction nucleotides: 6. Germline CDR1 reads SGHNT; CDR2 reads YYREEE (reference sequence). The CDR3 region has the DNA TGTGCCAGCAGCTGGGCGACAGGGGGCGTCAATCAGCCCCAGCATTTT. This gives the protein CASSWATGGVNQPQHF.

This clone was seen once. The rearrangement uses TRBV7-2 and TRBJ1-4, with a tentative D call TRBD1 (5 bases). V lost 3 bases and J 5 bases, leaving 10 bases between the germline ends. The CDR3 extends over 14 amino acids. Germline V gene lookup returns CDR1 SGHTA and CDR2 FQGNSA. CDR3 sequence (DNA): TGTGCCAGCAGCTTTGGGCAGGGCAATGAAAAACTGTTTTTT. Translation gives CASSFGQGNEKLFF.

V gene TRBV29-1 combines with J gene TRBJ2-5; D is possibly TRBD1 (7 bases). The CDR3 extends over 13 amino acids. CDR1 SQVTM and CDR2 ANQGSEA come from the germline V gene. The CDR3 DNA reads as TGCACCGCTCCTGGGCAGGGGGGAGAGACCCAGTACTTC. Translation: CTAPGQGGETQYF.

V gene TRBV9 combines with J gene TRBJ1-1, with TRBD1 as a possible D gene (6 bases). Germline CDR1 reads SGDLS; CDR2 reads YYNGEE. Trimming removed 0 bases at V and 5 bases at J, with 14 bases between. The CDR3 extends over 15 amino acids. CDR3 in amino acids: CASSVVGGSGTEAFF. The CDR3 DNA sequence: TGTGCCAGCAGCGTAGTAGGGGGTAGCGGGACTGAAGCTTTCTTT.

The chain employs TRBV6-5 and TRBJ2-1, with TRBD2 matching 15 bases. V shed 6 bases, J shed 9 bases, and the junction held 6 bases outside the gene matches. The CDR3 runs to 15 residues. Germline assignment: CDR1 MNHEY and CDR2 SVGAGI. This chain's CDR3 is CASSGTSGRKGEQFF. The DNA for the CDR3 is TGTGCCAGCAGCGGGACTAGCGGGAGGAAGGGTGAGCAGTTCTTC.

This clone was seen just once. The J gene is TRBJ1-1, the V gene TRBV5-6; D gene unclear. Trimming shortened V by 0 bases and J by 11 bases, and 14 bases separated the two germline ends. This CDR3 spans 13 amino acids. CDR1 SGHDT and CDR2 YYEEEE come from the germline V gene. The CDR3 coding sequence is TGTGCCAGCAGCTTGGCCGTTGCAGAGGTGGCTTTCTTT. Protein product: CASSLAVAEVAFF.

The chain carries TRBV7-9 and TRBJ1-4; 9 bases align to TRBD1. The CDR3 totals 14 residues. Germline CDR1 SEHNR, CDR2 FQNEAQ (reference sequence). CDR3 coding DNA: TGTGCTAGCGACAGGGGGATGGCTAATGAAAAACTGTTTTTT. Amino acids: CASDRGMANEKLFF.

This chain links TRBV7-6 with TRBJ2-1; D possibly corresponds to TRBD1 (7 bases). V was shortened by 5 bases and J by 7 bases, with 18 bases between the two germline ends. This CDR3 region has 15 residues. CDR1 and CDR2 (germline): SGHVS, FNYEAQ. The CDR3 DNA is TGTGCCAGCAGCCCTTCCGACAGGGCGGGAAATGAGCAGTTCTTC. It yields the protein CASSPSDRAGNEQFF.

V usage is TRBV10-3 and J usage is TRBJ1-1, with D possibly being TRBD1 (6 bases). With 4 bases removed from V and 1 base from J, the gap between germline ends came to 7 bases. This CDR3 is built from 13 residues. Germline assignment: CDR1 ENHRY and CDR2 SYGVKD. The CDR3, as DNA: TGTGCCATCAGTGTGGACAGGAACACTGAAGCTTTCTTT. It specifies CAISVDRNTEAFF.

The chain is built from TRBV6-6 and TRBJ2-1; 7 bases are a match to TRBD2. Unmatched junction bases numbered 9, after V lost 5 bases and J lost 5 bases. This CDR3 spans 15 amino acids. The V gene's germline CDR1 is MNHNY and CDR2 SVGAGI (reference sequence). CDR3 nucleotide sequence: TGTGCCAGCAGTGGAACCGGGACTAAGAACAATGAGCAGTTCTTC. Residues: CASSGTGTKNNEQFF.

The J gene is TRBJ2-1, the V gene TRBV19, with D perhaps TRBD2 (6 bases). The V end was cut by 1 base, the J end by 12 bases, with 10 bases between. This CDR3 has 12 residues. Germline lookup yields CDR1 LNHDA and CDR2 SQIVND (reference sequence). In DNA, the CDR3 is TGTGCCAGTAGTATAGCTGCGGAGGGGCAGTTCTTC. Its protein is CASSIAAEGQFF.

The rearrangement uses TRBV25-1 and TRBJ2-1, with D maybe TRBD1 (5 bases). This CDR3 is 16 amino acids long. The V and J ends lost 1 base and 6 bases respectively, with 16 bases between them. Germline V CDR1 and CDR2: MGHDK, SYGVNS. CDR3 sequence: CASSESSLGLFNEQFF. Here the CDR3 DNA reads TGTGCCAGCAGTGAATCAAGCCTGGGGCTTTTCAATGAGCAGTTCTTC.

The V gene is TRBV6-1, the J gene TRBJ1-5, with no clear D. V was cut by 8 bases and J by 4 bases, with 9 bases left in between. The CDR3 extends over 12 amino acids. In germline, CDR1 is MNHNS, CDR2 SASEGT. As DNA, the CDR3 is TGTGCCAGCGACTTGGCGAATCAGCCCCAGCATTTT. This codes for CASDLANQPQHF.

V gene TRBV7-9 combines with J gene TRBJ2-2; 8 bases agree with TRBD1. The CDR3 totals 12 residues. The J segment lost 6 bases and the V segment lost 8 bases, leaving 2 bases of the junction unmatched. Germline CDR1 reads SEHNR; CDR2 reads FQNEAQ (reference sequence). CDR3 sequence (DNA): TGTGCCAGCGGACAGGGTCCCGGGGAGCTGTTTTTT. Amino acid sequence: CASGQGPGELFF. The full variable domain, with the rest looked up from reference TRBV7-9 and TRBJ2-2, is DTGVSQNPRHKITKRGQNVTFRCDPISEHNRLYWYRQTLGQGPEFLTYFQNEAQLEKSRLLSDRFSAERPKGSFSTLEIQRTEQGDSAMYLCASGQGPGELFFGEGSRLTVL.

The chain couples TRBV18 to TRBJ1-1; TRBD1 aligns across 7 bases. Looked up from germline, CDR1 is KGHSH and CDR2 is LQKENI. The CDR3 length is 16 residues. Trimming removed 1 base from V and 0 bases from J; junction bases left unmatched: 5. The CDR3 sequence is CASSPQTGSMNTEAFF. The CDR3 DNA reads TGTGCCAGCTCACCACAGACAGGGAGTATGAACACTGAAGCTTTCTTT.

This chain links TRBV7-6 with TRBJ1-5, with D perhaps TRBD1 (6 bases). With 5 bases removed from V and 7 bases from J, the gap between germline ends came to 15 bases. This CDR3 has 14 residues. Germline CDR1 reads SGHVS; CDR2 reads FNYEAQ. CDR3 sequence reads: CASSRKQGRQPQHF. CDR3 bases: TGTGCCAGCAGCCGAAAACAGGGAAGGCAGCCCCAGCATTTT.

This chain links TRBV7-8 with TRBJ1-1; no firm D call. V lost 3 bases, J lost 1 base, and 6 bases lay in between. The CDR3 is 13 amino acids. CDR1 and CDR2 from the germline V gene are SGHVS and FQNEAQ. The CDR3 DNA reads TGTGCCAGCAGCTTCCCGGGGAACACTGAAGCTTTCTTT. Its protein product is CASSFPGNTEAFF.

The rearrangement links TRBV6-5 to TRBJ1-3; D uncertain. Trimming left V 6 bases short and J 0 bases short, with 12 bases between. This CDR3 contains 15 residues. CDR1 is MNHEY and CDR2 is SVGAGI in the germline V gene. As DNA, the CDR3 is TGTGCCAGCAGCCGTGCCACTTACTCTGGAAACACCATATATTTT. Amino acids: CASSRATYSGNTIYF.